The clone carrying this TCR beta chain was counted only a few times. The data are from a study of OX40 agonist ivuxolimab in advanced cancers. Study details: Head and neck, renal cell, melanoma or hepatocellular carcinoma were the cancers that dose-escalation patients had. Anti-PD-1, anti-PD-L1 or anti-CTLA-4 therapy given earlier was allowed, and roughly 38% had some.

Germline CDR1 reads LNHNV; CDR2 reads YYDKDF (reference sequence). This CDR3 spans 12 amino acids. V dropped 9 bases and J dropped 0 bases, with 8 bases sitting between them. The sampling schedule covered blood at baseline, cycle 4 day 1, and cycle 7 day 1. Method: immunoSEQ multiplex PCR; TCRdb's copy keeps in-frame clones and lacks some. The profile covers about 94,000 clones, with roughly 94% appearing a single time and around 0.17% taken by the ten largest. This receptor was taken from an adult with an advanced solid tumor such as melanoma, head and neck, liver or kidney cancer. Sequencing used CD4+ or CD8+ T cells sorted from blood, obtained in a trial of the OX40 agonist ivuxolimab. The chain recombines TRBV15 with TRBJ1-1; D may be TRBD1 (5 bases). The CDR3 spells CATGHLNTEAFF. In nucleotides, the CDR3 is TGTGCCACTGGACACTTGAACACTGAAGCTTTCTTT.